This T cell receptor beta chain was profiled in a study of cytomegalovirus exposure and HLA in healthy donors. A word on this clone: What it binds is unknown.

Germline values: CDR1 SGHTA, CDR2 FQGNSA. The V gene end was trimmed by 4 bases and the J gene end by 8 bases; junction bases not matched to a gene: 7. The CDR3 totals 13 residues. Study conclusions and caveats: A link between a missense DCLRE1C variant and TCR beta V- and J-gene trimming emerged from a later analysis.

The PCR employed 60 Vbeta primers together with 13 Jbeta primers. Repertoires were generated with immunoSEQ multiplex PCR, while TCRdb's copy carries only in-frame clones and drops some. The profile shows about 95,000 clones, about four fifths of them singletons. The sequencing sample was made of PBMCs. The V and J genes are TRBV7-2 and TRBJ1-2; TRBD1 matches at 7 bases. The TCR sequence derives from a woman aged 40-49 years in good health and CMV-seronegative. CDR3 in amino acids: CASSSYQGEGYTF. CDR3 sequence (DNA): TGTGCCAGCAGCTCCTACCAGGGGGAAGGCTACACCTTC.